This T cell receptor (beta chain) is from a study of CD8 T cells in Susac syndrome. RNA totalling roughly 0.45 to 1 ug underwent reverse transcription with random hexamers. TCRdb called the immunoSEQ multiplex PCR reads again in MiXCR, with one record for every CDR3 protein. Of about 430,000 distinct CDR3 sequences in the sample, approximately 85% are singletons; the top ten hold roughly 0.11%. There are 13 residues in the CDR3. CDR1 is MNHNY and CDR2 is SVGAGI in the germline V gene (reference sequence). Trimming removed 4 bases at V and 14 bases at J, with 20 bases between. The CD8+ and CD4+ T cells were isolated magnetically using a negative isolation approach, whereas the TEMRA cells were enriched by FACS.

The sequenced sample consisted of CD8+ T cells from PBMCs. This clonotype was obtained from a human donor with multiple sclerosis. The chain employs TRBV6-6 and TRBJ1-1, with D perhaps matching TRBD1 (5 bases). CDR3 sequence: CASSLLDRAPAFF. The CDR3, as DNA: TGTGCCAGCAGTTTACTAGACAGAGCTCCAGCCTTCTTT.